The entry below gives a single T cell receptor (beta chain) sequence along with its context. The clone's antigen remains unknown. Base qualities are not provided; no much larger clone lies one nucleotide away. From a lookup of the germline V gene (reference sequence), CDR1 and CDR2 are SEHNR and FQNEAQ. Reading from cysteine to phenylalanine, the CDR3 counts 17 amino acids. The only DNA kept is the CDR3, 51 bases in frame from the first base. V ends up 2 bases short and J 1 base short, with an unmatched junction base count of 6. Library preparation employed the immunoSEQ multiplex PCR assay. For the multiplex PCR, a mixture combining 60 forward primers for TCR Vbeta segments and 13 reverse primers for TCR Jbeta segments was used. A multiplex PCR assay on genomic DNA amplified the CDR3 region of rearranged TCR beta genes. The Illumina HiSeq System was used to sequence the amplified TCR beta libraries as 87-base-pair reads. Per the original workflow: A later analysis tallied around 82 million unique TCR beta chains across the 666 repertoires, and about 12 million of those chains were shared by two or more donors. A nearest-neighbor algorithm error-corrected the raw reads and collapsed the reads into unique sequences, merging closely related sequences to remove PCR and sequencing errors. V, D and J gene segments were assigned by aligning CDR3 sequences to IMGT reference sequences. For a sequence to be retained, a match of at least six nucleotides to both a V gene segment and a J gene segment was required. A rearrangement counted as productive if the CDR3 had no stop codons and remained in frame with V and J, and every other rearrangement counted as non-productive. CDR3 was defined by IMGT convention, running from the second conserved V-encoded cysteine to the conserved J-encoded phenylalanine. Sequences without an unambiguous match to a single V gene segment were excluded from the earlier analysis of about 600 of the donors. An earlier analysis of almost 600 of the donors classified V segments as functional when productive rearrangements were above 56.7% and as segregating when the standard deviation between donors was above 5%. To diagnose cytomegalovirus status from the catalog of TCR beta chain sequences, a statistical classification framework was built. In a later analysis, TCR nucleotide sequences were compared against IMGT/GENE-DB human TR gene sequences so that V and J genes could be assigned. A later analysis assigned CDR3 sequences and most-parsimonious VDJ recombination scenarios with the TCRdist pipeline. In a later analysis, every TCR beta chain was defined by the combination of its CDR3 amino acid sequence and its V-gene family, and reads without a unique V-gene family were dropped. As a way to deal with suspected cross-contamination and a sequencing artifact, a later analysis dropped more than 500 nucleotide sequences that were highly shared and had low generation probability. In a later analysis, a clonal expansion index was calculated for each public chain from normalized within-repertoire ranks of inferred template counts. In a later analysis, generation probabilities were computed with a VDJ recombination model fitted to out-of-frame rearrangements, and the resulting probabilities were checked against IGoR. A later analysis scored TCR-TCR, TCR-HLA and TCR-CMV co-occurrence with hypergeometric tests, applying a repertoire-size bias correction to TCR pairs. False discovery rates were estimated in a later analysis by permuting HLA or CMV assignments 20 times. In a later analysis, co-occurring TCRs were grouped using DBSCAN, with TCRdist sequence similarity added in when clustering inside HLA-allele-positive subsets. Co-occurrence clustering excluded repertoires with fewer than 30,000 or more than 120,000 public chains, plus five with anomalous nucleotide sharing. TCRdb obtained this table from immuneACCESS and retained in-frame rearrangements with V and J assigned. These tables miss some clones; where compared with another copy, unresolved V genes account for less than half of the shortfall, and the remainder is unexplained. From that table come the V and J calls and clone size; the DNA was used to work out D and trimming. The sample table shows about 110,000 clones, and 60% to 80% are seen once. The ten most abundant clones make up roughly 8.3% of the sample.

The entry originates in a study of cytomegalovirus exposure and HLA in healthy donors (dated by TCRdb to 2016 to 2017). About the study as a whole: An earlier analysis of some 550 of the donors reported 250 to 350 Gb of sequence data and roughly 110 million unique TCR beta sequences from 150 million to 200 million T cells. Approximately 310 gigabases of sequencing data and approximately 92 million unique TCR sequences made up an early release that covered over 550 HLA-typed donors. Among the roughly 390 genotyped donors, around 81% belonged to the genetic ancestry cluster associated with self-reported Caucasian donors. The study aimed to test whether cataloging public T cell receptors could reveal signatures of past pathogen exposure. Using immunosequencing, the study profiled T cell repertoires from 500 to 800 subjects and related those repertoires to cytomegalovirus serostatus. Besides the first cohort of roughly 700 subjects, a separate validation cohort made up of roughly 120 different subjects was used. The study combined high-throughput TCR immunosequencing, statistical association of individual TCRs with disease status, and machine learning to predict cytomegalovirus infection status. In a later analysis, previously published TCR beta repertoires from about 670 donors were re-analyzed and high-resolution HLA genotyping was added so that TCR occurrence patterns could be studied. The later analysis used no new phenotypic data to find candidate immune exposures, relying instead on TCR beta sequences and their occurrence across donors. In an earlier analysis of 587 of the donors, high-throughput TCR beta sequencing was used to judge whether each TCR beta V gene segment behaved as functional or pseudogenic. Donor age, sex, ethnicity and CMV serostatus were compiled together with the repertoire data. In a later genetic analysis, genome-wide SNP genotypes for about 65% of the 666 donors were used, and that subset was treated as a discovery cohort. All discovery cohort repertoires had been generated on a single sequencing platform. HLA typing covered class I and class II loci at four-digit resolution. The number of donors typed differed by locus, with about 629-630 for A, B, C, DRB1 and DQB1, roughly 520 for DQA1, over 600 for DPA1, and some 450 for DPB1. About 5 DR-DQ haplotypes were handled as single units for association and clustering, since linkage in the cohort was strong. Among around 400 genotyped donors of the cohort, an average of about 220,000 unique TCR beta nucleotide sequences was sequenced per donor, of which 15% to 20% were non-productive.

General study outcomes and caveats: An earlier analysis of some 560 of the donors showed that most TCR beta V segments appeared in productive rearrangements either about 87% or about 30% of the time, which broadly matched IMGT annotations. A later analysis associated about 17,000 TCR beta sequences with specific HLA alleles at a false discovery rate of 0.05. In a later analysis, most CMV-associated TCR beta chains were found to appear HLA-restricted, with HLA associations seemingly driven largely by CMV exposure. Correlated functional status among segregating V segments might be attributable to linkage disequilibrium, but an unknown experimental factor could not be ruled out. According to a later analysis, TCR association rates differed among HLA loci, with DRB1 alleles showing the most associated TCRs and HLA-C alleles showing the fewest. When HLA alleles, especially DR and DQ, strongly co-occurred, attributing TCR associations to individual alleles was difficult. An association between a missense DCLRE1C variant and V-gene and J-gene trimming of TCR beta chains was found in a later genetic analysis and replicated in an independent cohort. In a later analysis, HLA-associated TCR beta chains were found to be more clonally expanded and to have lower generation probabilities than equally common non-associated chains. The only immune exposure information available for the cohort was CMV serostatus. About 15 rarely observed V segments, including chromosome 9 orphons, were excluded from the earlier analysis of about 610 of the donors because counts were too low. Presence/absence analyses assumed roughly uniform sequencing depth across donors, an assumption that may not hold. In both the original and validation cohorts, the classifier was reported to diagnose cytomegalovirus status with high specificity and sensitivity. Because some donors lacked HLA typing at each locus, the association tests relied only on the typed subset. A further reported finding was that TCR beta sequences accurately predicted the HLA-A and HLA-B alleles for most subjects in the first cohort. Compared with the approximately 670-donor mean, donors in an Asian-associated ancestry cluster had fewer N-insertions in productive TCRs, according to a later genetic analysis. A cluster of highly shared sequence variants was judged likely to represent a technical artifact of the sequencing pipeline. The study listed 164 TCR beta chains as associated with cytomegalovirus. A few of the identified cytomegalovirus-associated TCR beta chains were confirmed in vitro to be specific for cytomegalovirus antigens. A later analysis reported that several top co-occurrence clusters appeared linked to parvovirus B19, influenza, CMV and Epstein-Barr virus. Most TCR sequences were observed very rarely across donors, whereas some public TCRs were present in many individuals. It was suggested by the authors that the approach could potentially be generalized to other disease states and immunological phenotypes. Some IMGT-functional V segments, including TRBV6-2 and TRBV6-3, could not be told apart with the 87-base-pair reads, so those segments were excluded. Only TCR beta chains were sequenced in this cohort, and the absence of alpha or paired-chain data limited detectable features.

The cohort consisted of fewer than 700 healthy bone marrow donors. All cohort members were sampled while nominally healthy, although unrecorded immune exposures were likely present. The donor was CMV seropositive and belonged to the group of 250 to 300 seropositive cohort members. Each donor provided a peripheral blood sample, and peripheral blood mononuclear cells were used for TCR beta sequencing. The Qiagen DNeasy Blood Extraction Kit was used to extract genomic DNA from the blood cell samples. The V and J genes are TRBV7-9 and TRBJ2-5; the central 11 bases match TRBD1. This receptor was taken from a man between 18 and 29 years old in good health and CMV-seropositive. What was sequenced was PBMCs. The CDR3 protein sequence reads: CASSLLDRGPRQETQYF. The DNA is as follows: TGTGCCAGCAGCTTACTGGACAGGGGGCCCCGCCAAGAGACCCAGTACTTC.